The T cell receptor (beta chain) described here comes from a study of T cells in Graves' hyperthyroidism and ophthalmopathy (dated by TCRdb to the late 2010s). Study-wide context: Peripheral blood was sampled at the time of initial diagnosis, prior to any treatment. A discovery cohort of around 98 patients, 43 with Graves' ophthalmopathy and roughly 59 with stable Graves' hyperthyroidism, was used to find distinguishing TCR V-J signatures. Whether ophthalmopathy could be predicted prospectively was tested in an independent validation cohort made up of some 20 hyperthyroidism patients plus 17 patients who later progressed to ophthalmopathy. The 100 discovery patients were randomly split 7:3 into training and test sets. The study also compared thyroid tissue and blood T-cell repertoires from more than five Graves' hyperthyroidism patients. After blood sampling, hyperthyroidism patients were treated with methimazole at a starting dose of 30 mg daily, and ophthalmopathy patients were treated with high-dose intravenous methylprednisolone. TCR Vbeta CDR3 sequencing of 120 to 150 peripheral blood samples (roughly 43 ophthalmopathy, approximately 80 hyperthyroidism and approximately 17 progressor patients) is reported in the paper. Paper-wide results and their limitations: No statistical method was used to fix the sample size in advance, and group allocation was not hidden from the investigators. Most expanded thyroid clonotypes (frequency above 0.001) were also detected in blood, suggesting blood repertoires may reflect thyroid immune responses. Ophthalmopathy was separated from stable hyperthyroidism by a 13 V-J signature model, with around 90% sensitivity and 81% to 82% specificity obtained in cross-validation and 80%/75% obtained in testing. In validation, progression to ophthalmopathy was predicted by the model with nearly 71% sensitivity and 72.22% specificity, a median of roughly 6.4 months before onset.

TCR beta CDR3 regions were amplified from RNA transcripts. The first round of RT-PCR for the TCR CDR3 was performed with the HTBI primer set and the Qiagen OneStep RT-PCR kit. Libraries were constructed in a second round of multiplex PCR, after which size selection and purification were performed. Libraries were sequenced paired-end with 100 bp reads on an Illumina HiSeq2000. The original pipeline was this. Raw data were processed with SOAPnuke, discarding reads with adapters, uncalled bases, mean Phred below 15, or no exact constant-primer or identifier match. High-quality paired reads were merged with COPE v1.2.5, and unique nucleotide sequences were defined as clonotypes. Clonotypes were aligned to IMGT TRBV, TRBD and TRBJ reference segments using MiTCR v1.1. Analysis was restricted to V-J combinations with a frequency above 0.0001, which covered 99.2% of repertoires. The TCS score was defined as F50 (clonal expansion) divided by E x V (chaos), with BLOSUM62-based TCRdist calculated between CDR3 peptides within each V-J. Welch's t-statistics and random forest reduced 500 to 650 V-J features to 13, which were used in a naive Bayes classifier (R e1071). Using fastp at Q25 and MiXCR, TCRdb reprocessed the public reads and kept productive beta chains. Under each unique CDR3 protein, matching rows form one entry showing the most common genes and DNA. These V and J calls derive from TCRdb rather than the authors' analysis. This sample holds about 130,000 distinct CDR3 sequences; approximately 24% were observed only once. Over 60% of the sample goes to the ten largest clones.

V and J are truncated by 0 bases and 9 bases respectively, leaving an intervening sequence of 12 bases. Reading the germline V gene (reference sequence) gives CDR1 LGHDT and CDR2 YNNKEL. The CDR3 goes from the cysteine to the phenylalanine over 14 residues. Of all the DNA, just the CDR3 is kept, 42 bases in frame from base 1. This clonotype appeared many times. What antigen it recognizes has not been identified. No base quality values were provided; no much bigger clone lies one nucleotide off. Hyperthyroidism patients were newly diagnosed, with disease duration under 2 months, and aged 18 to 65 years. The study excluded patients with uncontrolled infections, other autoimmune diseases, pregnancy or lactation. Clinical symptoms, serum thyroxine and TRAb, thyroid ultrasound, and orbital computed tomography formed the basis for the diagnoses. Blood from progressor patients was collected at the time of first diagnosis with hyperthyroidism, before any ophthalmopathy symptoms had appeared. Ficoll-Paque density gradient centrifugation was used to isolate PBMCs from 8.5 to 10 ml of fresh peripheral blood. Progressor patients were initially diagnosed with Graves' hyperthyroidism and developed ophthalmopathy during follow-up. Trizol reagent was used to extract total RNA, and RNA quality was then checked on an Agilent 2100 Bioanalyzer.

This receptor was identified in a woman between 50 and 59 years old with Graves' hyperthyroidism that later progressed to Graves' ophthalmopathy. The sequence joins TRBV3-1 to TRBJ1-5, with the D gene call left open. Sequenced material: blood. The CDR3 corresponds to CASSQEVSSLPQHF. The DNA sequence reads TGTGCCAGCAGCCAAGAGGTGTCCTCCTTGCCCCAGCATTTT. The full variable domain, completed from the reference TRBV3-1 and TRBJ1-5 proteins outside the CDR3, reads DTAVSQTPKYLVTQMGNDKSIKCEQNLGHDTMYWYKQDSKKFLKIMFSYNNKELIINETVPNRFSPKSPDKAHLNLHINSLELGDSAVYFCASSQEVSSLPQHFGDGTRLSIL.